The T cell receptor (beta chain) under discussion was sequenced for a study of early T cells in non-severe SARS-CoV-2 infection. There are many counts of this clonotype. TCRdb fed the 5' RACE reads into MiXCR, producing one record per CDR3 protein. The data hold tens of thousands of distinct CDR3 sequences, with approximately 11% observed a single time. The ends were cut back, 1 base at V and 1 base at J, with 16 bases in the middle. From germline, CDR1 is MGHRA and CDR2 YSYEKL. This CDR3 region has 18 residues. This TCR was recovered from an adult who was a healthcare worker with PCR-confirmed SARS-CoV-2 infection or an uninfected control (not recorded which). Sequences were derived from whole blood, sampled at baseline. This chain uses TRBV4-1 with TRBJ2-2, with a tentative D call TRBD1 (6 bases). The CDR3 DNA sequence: TGCGCCAGCAGCCAAGTTTTCCGCGAACAGGGGAACACCGGGGAGCTGTTTTTT. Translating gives CASSQVFREQGNTGELFF.